This TCR beta chain was found in a study of breast tumors, draining lymph nodes, adjacent tissues. Ten or more counts support this clonotype. V gave up 6 bases and J gave up 11 bases, with 14 bases separating them. The CDR3 consists of 12 residues. Germline CDR1 MNHNY, CDR2 SVGAGI (reference sequence). TCRdb reprocessed the multiplex PCR reads via MiXCR and lists one record per CDR3 protein. The sample contains tens of thousands of distinct CDR3 sequences, approximately 30% of which appear only once. Axillary draining lymph nodes of breast cancer patients supplied the node samples. This TCR was recovered from a female donor with breast cancer. Some clones in this sample may be carry-over from other donors' samples. V is TRBV6-6 and J is TRBJ1-5; D gene uncertain. Sequencing input: axillary lymph node tissue. The CDR3 nucleotides read TGTGCCAGCAGCCCCCCAGGCGGGTCCCAGCATTTT. Protein: CASSPPGGSQHF.